The 30 T cell receptor beta chains reported below all come from one sample, sequenced in a study of brain T cells in children with intractable seizures. TCRdb keeps only in-frame clones here, not all; method: immunoSEQ multiplex PCR. The sample consists of around 80,000 clones, around 90% of them appearing once. Here the sequenced sample was peripheral blood, taken at surgery. These TCRs come from a girl aged 2-10 years with Rasmussen encephalitis and intractable seizures.

The chain links TRBV29-1 to TRBJ1-2; D unclear. Germline-derived CDR1 and CDR2 are SQVTM and ANQGSEA. The V end lost 0 bases, the J end lost 4 bases, and 12 bases lay between the germline ends. The CDR3 covers 14 residues. The CDR3 nucleotides are TGCAGCGTTGAAGATAGTCCAGGCGGCTATGGCTACACCTTC. Translation: CSVEDSPGGYGYTF.

The J gene is TRBJ1-5, the V gene TRBV19; D call uncertain. Deletions cut 3 bases from V and 2 bases from J, with 11 bases between. Germline CDR1 LNHDA, CDR2 SQIVND (reference sequence). This CDR3 spans 15 amino acids. CDR3: CASSMMRAGNQPQHF. For the CDR3, the DNA is TGTGCCAGTAGTATGATGAGGGCGGGCAATCAGCCCCAGCATTTT. Full variable domain (rest looked up from reference TRBV19 and TRBJ1-5): DGGITQSPKYLFRKEGQNVTLSCEQNLNHDAMYWYRQDPGQGLRLIYYSQIVNDFQKGDIAEGYSVSREKKESFPLTVTSAQKNPTAFYLCASSMMRAGNQPQHFGDGTRLSIL.

This chain joins TRBV2 and TRBJ1-5; 7 bases line up with TRBD1. Germline-derived CDR1 and CDR2 are SNHLY and FYNNEI. The CDR3 is 13 residues long. V gave up 6 bases and J gave up 3 bases; unmatched junction bases: 2. CDR3 sequence: CASRTGFNQPQHF. The CDR3 DNA reads TGTGCCAGCAGGACAGGGTTCAATCAGCCCCAGCATTTT.

V and J are TRBV9 and TRBJ2-2; 10 nucleotides match TRBD2. Germline CDR1 reads SGDLS; CDR2 reads YYNGEE. V shed 0 bases and J 4 bases; nucleotides not matched to a gene: 3. The CDR3 is made up of 16 amino acids. This CDR3 reads CASSVASGGATGELFF. The CDR3 DNA sequence: TGTGCCAGCAGCGTAGCCAGCGGGGGGGCCACCGGGGAGCTGTTTTTT.

The genes are TRBV30 and TRBJ2-1; 11 bases align to TRBD2. Germline CDR1 GTSNPN, CDR2 SVGIG (reference sequence). This CDR3 is 20 amino acids long. The V and J ends lost 4 bases and 10 bases, in that order; junction bases with no gene match: 27. Here the CDR3 DNA reads TGTGCCTGGACCCCGTCCCTTATAGTTCGACTAGCGGGGTCCCACCTCGAGCAGTTCTTC. Translation: CAWTPSLIVRLAGSHLEQFF. Drawing the rest from reference TRBV30 and TRBJ2-1, the complete variable domain is SQTIHQWPATLVQPVGSPLSLECTVEGTSNPNLYWYRQAAGRGLQLLFYSVGIGQISSEVPQNLSASRPQDRQFILSSKKLLLSDSGFYLCAWTPSLIVRLAGSHLEQFFGPGTRLTVL.

The V gene is TRBV9, the J gene TRBJ2-7; D ambiguous. Germline loops: CDR1 SGDLS, CDR2 YYNGEE. The CDR3 has 15 residues. V was cut by 0 bases and J by 5 bases, with 15 bases left in between. This chain's CDR3 is CASSVDLASIDEQYF. CDR3 bases: TGTGCCAGCAGCGTAGATTTAGCCAGTATCGACGAGCAGTACTTC.

The CDR3 DNA reads as TGTGCCAGCAGTTCGCTTAGGCAAGCTTTTTCCTACGAGCAGTACTTC. This translates into CASSSLRQAFSYEQYF. J is TRBJ2-7 and V is TRBV6-5; D ambiguous. V dropped 4 bases and J dropped 1 base, with 17 bases sitting between them. The V gene's germline CDR1 is MNHEY and CDR2 SVGAGI. The CDR3 contains 16 residues.

The rearrangement uses TRBV7-3 and TRBJ2-7; no clear D. Per the germline V gene, CDR1 is SGHTA and CDR2 is FQGTGA. V shed 0 bases and J shed 4 bases, with 7 bases lying between them. The CDR3 contains 13 residues. CDR3 sequence: CASSLTFQYEQYF. The CDR3 bases are TGTGCCAGCAGCTTAACGTTCCAGTACGAGCAGTACTTC.

The chain joins TRBV5-6 to TRBJ2-7, with TRBD2 as a possible D gene (5 bases). Germline V gene data show CDR1 as SGHDT and CDR2 as YYEEEE. The length of the CDR3 is 13 residues. V was clipped by 4 bases and J by 3 bases, with 11 bases between them. The CDR3 region is CASSVGIHYEQYF. Here the CDR3 DNA reads TGTGCCAGCAGCGTCGGGATCCACTACGAGCAGTACTTC.

V usage is TRBV29-1 and J usage is TRBJ1-1; no clear D gene. This CDR3 is built from 13 residues. Per the germline V gene, CDR1 is SQVTM and CDR2 is ANQGSEA. V was trimmed by 2 bases and J by 0 bases, leaving 7 bases between them. The CDR3 DNA is TGCAGCGTTGAACAGAGGTTGAACACTGAAGCTTTCTTT. It yields the protein CSVEQRLNTEAFF.

J is TRBJ2-6 and V is TRBV24-1; D is possibly TRBD2 (7 bases). The CDR3 is 21 amino acids. Trimming cost V 4 bases and J 0 bases, with 24 bases left between them. Per the germline V gene, CDR1 is KGHDR and CDR2 is SFDVKD. CDR3 sequence (DNA): TGTGCCACCAGTGACTCCCTAGGGGGGAGGGCCCCCTTCTCTGGGGCCAACGTCCTGACTTTC. Its translation is CATSDSLGGRAPFSGANVLTF.

This chain uses TRBV2 with TRBJ2-1; either TRBD1 or TRBD2 may fit D (5 bases each). The CDR3 has 14 amino acids. In germline, CDR1 is SNHLY, CDR2 FYNNEI. The V end lost 11 bases, the J end lost 2 bases, and 16 bases lay between the germline ends. The CDR3 coding sequence is TGTGCCGGAAAGCGGAGAGGGGCCTACAATGAGCAGTTCTTC. Its protein product is CAGKRRGAYNEQFF.

This clone was observed a handful of times. V and J are TRBV4-1 and TRBJ2-7; D is unclear. V was pared by 0 bases and J by 7 bases, with 4 bases between. This CDR3 has 11 residues. CDR1 is MGHRA, CDR2 YSYEKL, per germline. CDR3 amino acids: CASSQEREQYF. In DNA, the CDR3 is TGCGCCAGCAGCCAAGAGAGGGAGCAGTACTTC.

Turning to this clone: Mismatch with germline at one junction end may stem from a read error. The CDR3 is CASSFTSTGELFF. The CDR3, as DNA: TGTGCTAGCAGCTTTACCAGCACCGGGGAGCTGTTTTTT. The chain combines TRBV7-7 with TRBJ2-2; D ambiguous. Germline V gene data show CDR1 as SSHAT and CDR2 as FNYEAQ (reference sequence). The CDR3 has 13 residues.

This clone was counted a few times. The CDR3 coding sequence is TGTGCTAGTGGTTCCGTTCTGGTGTGGGGGGAAGGCACTGAAGCTTTCTTT. Amino acids: CASGSVLVWGEGTEAFF. This chain joins TRBV12-5 and TRBJ1-1, with D perhaps TRBD1 (5 bases). The germline CDR1 and CDR2 sequences are LGHNT and FRNRAP. The CDR3 totals 17 residues. V was shortened by 4 bases and J by 4 bases, with 22 bases between the two germline ends.

The chain recombines TRBV5-1 with TRBJ1-1; D remains unclear. V was shortened by 0 bases and J by 2 bases, with 5 bases between the two germline ends. The CDR3 runs to 13 residues. Germline V CDR1 and CDR2: SGHRS, YFSETQ. CDR3 sequence reads: CASSLAGNTEAFF. The CDR3, as DNA: TGCGCCAGCAGCTTGGCCGGCAACACTGAAGCTTTCTTT.

The chain couples TRBV7-9 to TRBJ1-1; D is possibly TRBD1 (6 bases). V lost 0 bases, J lost 1 base, and 15 bases lay in between. There are 17 residues in the CDR3. Germline lookup yields CDR1 SEHNR and CDR2 FQNEAQ (reference sequence). The CDR3 nucleotides are TGTGCCAGCAGCTTAGCCAGGGGACACACAGGGAACACTGAAGCTTTCTTT. This encodes CASSLARGHTGNTEAFF.

This chain uses TRBV27 with TRBJ2-5; a weak D match, TRBD2 (6 bases). In germline, CDR1 is MNHEY, CDR2 SMNVEV (reference sequence). Trimming cost V 7 bases and J 3 bases, with 12 bases left between them. CDR3 length: 13 amino acids. CDR3 protein: CASKSGGKETQYF. CDR3 nucleotide sequence: TGTGCCAGCAAGTCCGGGGGTAAAGAGACCCAGTACTTC.

The rearrangement uses TRBV2 and TRBJ1-5; tentative D call: TRBD1 (6 bases). Germline V CDR1 and CDR2: SNHLY, FYNNEI. There are 15 residues in the CDR3. Between the trimmed V and J ends, which lost 6 bases and 3 bases, there was a span of 15 bases. CDR3 bases: TGTGCCAGCAGGGTGGGGACATCGTTCAATCAGCCCCAGCATTTT. Protein: CASRVGTSFNQPQHF.

The gene calls are TRBV27 and TRBJ2-7, with TRBD2 identical over 7 bases. J lost 5 bases, V lost 6 bases, and 7 bases had no gene match. CDR3 length: 13 amino acids. Germline CDR1 is MNHEY and CDR2 is SMNVEV (reference sequence). The CDR3 DNA sequence: TGTGCCAGCAGCTCTACCCGGGGGGACGAGCAGTACTTC. The encoded protein is CASSSTRGDEQYF.

This clone is a singleton in its sample. DNA for the CDR3: TGTGCCTCCAAGTCCCTAAAAAACCAGAACAATGAGCAGTTCTTC. It codes for CASKSLKNQNNEQFF. The chain recombines TRBV6-5 with TRBJ2-1; no clear D. Trimming removed 11 bases from V and 5 bases from J, with 22 bases in between. Germline-derived CDR1 and CDR2 are MNHEY and SVGAGI. The CDR3 contains 15 residues.

The chain employs TRBV7-9 and TRBJ1-2; D ambiguous. The CDR3 sequence is 14 residues long. CDR1 and CDR2 (germline): SEHNR, FQNEAQ (reference sequence). V lost 3 bases, J lost 0 bases, and 8 bases lay in between. The CDR3 loop reads CASSLGGTNYGYTF. The CDR3 DNA is TGTGCCAGCAGCTTGGGAGGGACTAACTATGGCTACACCTTC.

This rearrangement joins TRBV2 to TRBJ2-7, with 8 positions matching TRBD2. CDR3 length equals 13 residues. CDR1 is SNHLY, CDR2 FYNNEI, per germline. The junction had 6 bases not matched to a gene; V was cut back by 6 bases and J by 5 bases. This CDR3 reads CASSAGLGDEQYF. The CDR3 DNA sequence: TGTGCCAGCAGCGCGGGACTAGGCGACGAGCAGTACTTC.

The genes are TRBV6-6 and TRBJ2-1; 8 nucleotides match TRBD2. J was trimmed by 7 bases and V by 0 bases; bases with no gene match: 5. This CDR3 has 15 residues. Germline V lookup: CDR1 MNHNY, CDR2 SVGAGI (reference sequence). The DNA of the CDR3 is TGTGCCAGCAGTTACTCTCGGGGGGGCAGAAATGAGCAGTTCTTC. Amino acid sequence: CASSYSRGGRNEQFF.

The gene calls are TRBV7-6 and TRBJ1-6; D is ambiguous. The CDR3 sequence is 14 residues long. Germline V gene sequence: CDR1 SGHVS, CDR2 FNYEAQ. Trimming took off 5 bases at V and 5 bases at J, with 10 bases between the two ends. The CDR3, as DNA: TGTGCCAGCAGCGAGGGTGTGAATAATTCACCCCTCCACTTT. Translated: CASSEGVNNSPLHF.

The chain has TRBV30 and TRBJ1-3; D gene uncertain. CDR1 is GTSNPN and CDR2 is SVGIG in the germline V gene (reference sequence). Trimming shortened V by 0 bases and J by 1 base, and 7 bases separated the two germline ends. This CDR3 has 14 amino acids. The CDR3 reads CAWSVLGSGNTIYF. The DNA of the CDR3 is TGTGCCTGGAGTGTACTAGGATCTGGAAACACCATATATTTT.

The rearrangement joins TRBV6-2 or TRBV6-3 to TRBJ2-4; D call uncertain. Trimming left V 3 bases short and J 2 bases short, with 8 bases between. Per germline, CDR1 MNHEY and CDR2 SVGEGT. The CDR3 totals 14 residues. Here the CDR3 reads CASSYSRTKNIQYF. CDR3 sequence (DNA): TGTGCCAGCAGTTATTCAAGAACCAAAAACATTCAGTACTTC.

V usage is TRBV29-1 and J usage is TRBJ1-2; the match to TRBD1 covers 12 bases. The germline V gene has CDR1 SQVTM and CDR2 ANQGSEA. V shed 6 bases and J 8 bases; nucleotides not matched to a gene: 4. This CDR3 spans 12 amino acids. The CDR3 DNA reads TGCAGCGTGGGACAGGGGGCTGAAGGCTACACCTTC. Protein sequence: CSVGQGAEGYTF.

This sequence joins TRBV2 and TRBJ2-3; 12 bases fit TRBD2. V gave up 5 bases and J gave up 3 bases; unmatched junction bases: 6. CDR3 length equals 16 residues. Germline CDR1 SNHLY, CDR2 FYNNEI. For the CDR3, the DNA is TGTGCCAGCAGTACAACTAGCGGGGGGATGACAGATACGCAGTATTTT. Protein sequence: CASSTTSGGMTDTQYF.

The genes are TRBV18 and TRBJ1-5; D is undetermined. The CDR3 has 14 amino acids. The V end was cut by 2 bases, the J end by 6 bases, with 11 bases between. Germline values: CDR1 KGHSH, CDR2 LQKENI. The CDR3 region has the DNA TGTGCCAGCTCACCATCCGGGGTGAGTCAGCCCCAGCATTTT. It codes for CASSPSGVSQPQHF.